This T cell receptor beta chain was sequenced during a study of beta chain features in type 1 diabetes. Study-level results: Short templates might get an advantage during PCR, and this would be equal in patients and controls. All four CD4+ subsets from Type 1 diabetes patients carried moderately but significantly shorter TCRB CDR3s. There were fewer insertions and more deletions at the VDJ junctions of type 1 diabetes patients.

The ends were cut back, 4 bases at V and 3 bases at J, with 16 bases in the middle. There are 15 residues in the CDR3. The germline V gene has CDR1 SGDLS and CDR2 YYNGEE. Only a few counts were recorded for this clone. What it binds is not known. Sequencing targeted expressed TCRB transcripts, as all isolated RNA had been reverse transcribed. Sequenced by immunoSEQ multiplex PCR; TCRdb stores in-frame clones only, minus some. The sample contains 350,000 to 400,000 clones, roughly 12% of which appear only once. Sorted CD4+ subsets: naive, central memory, regulatory, stem cell-like memory (CD45RO/CCR7/CD25/CD127/CD95/CD27 panel).

The V call is TRBV9, the J call TRBJ1-1; the D gene is possibly TRBD1 (5 bases). The TCR comes from a woman aged 18-29 years with type 1 diabetes. Sequenced sample: naive CD4+ T cells from blood. The CDR3 loop is CASSPRGTKDTEAFF. CDR3 sequence (DNA): TGTGCCAGCAGCCCACGGGGGACCAAGGACACTGAAGCTTTCTTT.